This passage covers 3 T cell receptor beta chains from one sample sequenced in a study of T cells after yellow fever vaccination. TCRdb re-called the 5' RACE reads through MiXCR, storing one row per CDR3 protein. The repertoire has roughly 300,000 distinct CDR3 sequences, around 7% of them found once; the top ten carry roughly 19%. The material sequenced was PBMCs, taken roughly 45 days after the first yellow fever vaccination. The receptors derive from a man younger than 35 who received the YFV17D yellow fever vaccine.

The CDR3 nucleotides read TGTGCCAGCAGCTCTAAACCAGATAGCAATCAGCCCCAGCATTTT. It encodes CASSSKPDSNQPQHF. The chain couples TRBV7-3 to TRBJ1-5; D uncertain. Per germline, CDR1 SGHTA and CDR2 FQGTGA. The CDR3 has 15 amino acids. Trimming took off 4 bases at V and 0 bases at J, with 10 bases between the two ends.

This clonotype was recorded at least ten times. The J gene is TRBJ2-3, the V gene TRBV20-1; 10 bases are a match to TRBD2. CDR1 and CDR2 from the germline V gene are DFQATT and SNEGSKA (reference sequence). CDR3 length equals 14 residues. J gave up 5 bases and V 6 bases, and 8 bases lay outside the gene matches. CDR3 region: CSAPRASGGDTQYF. The CDR3, as DNA: TGCAGTGCCCCCCGGGCTAGCGGGGGAGATACGCAGTATTTT.

The chain links TRBV29-1 to TRBJ1-1; D is unclear. Trimming shortened V by 5 bases and J by 0 bases, and 10 bases separated the two germline ends. CDR1 and CDR2 (germline): SQVTM, ANQGSEA. CDR3 size: 13 residues. The CDR3 sequence: CSVSLQLNTEAFF. The CDR3 DNA sequence: TGCAGCGTTTCCCTCCAGCTGAACACTGAAGCTTTCTTT.